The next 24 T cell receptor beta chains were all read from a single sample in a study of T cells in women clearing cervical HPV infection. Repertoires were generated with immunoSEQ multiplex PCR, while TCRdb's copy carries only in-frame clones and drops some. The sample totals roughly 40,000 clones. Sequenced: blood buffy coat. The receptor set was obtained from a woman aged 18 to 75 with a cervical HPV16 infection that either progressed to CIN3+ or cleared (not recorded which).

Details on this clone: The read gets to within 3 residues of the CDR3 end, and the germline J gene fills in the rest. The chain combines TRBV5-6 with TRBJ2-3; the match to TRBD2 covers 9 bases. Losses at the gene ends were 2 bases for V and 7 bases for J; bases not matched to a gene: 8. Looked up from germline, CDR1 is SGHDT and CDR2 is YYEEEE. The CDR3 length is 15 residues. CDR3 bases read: TGTGCCAGCAGCTTCGTCCTAGCGGGAACCCATACG. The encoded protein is CASSFVLAGTHT. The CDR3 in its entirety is CASSFVLAGTHTQYF.

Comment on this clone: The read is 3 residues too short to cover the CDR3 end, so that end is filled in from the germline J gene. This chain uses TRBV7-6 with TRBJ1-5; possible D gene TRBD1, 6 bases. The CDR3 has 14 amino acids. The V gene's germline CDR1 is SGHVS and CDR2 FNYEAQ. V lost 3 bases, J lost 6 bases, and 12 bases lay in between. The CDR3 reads CASSLGGGGQPQHF. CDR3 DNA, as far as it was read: TGTGCCAGCAGCTTGGGAGGGGGGGGTCAGCCC. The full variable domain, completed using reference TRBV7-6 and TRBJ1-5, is GAGVSQSPRYKVTKRGQDVALRCDPISGHVSLYWYRQALGQGPEFLTYFNYEAQQDKSGLPNDRFSAERPEGSISTLTIQRTEQRDSAMYRCASSLGGGGQPQHFGDGTRLSIL.

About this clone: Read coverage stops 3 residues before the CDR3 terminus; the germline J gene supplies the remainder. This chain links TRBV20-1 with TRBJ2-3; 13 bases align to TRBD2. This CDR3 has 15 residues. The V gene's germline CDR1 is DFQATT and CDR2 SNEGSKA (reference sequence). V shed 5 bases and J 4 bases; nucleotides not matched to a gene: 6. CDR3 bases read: TGCAGTGCTCATAGACTAGCGGGAGGATCAGATACG. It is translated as CSAHRLAGGSDT. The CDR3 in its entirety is CSAHRLAGGSDTQYF.

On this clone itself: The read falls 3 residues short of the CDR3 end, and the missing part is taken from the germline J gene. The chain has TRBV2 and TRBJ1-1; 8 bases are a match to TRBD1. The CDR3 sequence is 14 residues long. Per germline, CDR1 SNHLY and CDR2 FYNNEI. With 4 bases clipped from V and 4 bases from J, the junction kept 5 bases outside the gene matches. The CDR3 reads CASSARGRGTEAFF. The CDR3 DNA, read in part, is TGTGCCAGCAGTGCCAGGGGGCGAGGCACTGAA. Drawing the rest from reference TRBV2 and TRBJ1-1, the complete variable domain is EPEVTQTPSHQVTQMGQEVILRCVPISNHLYFYWYRQILGQKVEFLVSFYNNEISEKSEIFDDQFSVERPDGSNFTLKIRSTKLEDSAMYFCASSARGRGTEAFFGQGTRLTVV.

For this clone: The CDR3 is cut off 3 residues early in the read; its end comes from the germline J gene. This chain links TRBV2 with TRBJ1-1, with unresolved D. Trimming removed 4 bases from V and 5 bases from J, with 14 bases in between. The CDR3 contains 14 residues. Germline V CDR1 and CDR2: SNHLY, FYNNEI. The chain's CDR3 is CASSVDGLWTEAFF. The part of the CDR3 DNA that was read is TGTGCCAGCAGTGTAGACGGACTATGGACTGAA.

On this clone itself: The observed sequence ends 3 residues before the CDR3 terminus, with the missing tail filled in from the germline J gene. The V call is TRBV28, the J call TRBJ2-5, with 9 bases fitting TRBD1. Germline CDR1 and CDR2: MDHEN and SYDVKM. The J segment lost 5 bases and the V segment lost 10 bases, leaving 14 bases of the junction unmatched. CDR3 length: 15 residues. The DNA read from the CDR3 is TGTGCCACTAAAAAAAGGAGACAGGGGGGGGAGACC. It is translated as CATKKRRQGGET. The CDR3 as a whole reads CATKKRRQGGETQYF.

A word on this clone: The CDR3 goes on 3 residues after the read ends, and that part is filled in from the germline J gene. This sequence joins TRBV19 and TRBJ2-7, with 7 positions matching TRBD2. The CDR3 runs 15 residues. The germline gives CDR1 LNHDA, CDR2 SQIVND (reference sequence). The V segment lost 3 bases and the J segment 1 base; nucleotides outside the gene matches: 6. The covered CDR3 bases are TGTGCCAGTAGTATGATGTGGGGGGGATCCTACGAG. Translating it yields CASSMMWGGSYE. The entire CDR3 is CASSMMWGGSYEQYF.

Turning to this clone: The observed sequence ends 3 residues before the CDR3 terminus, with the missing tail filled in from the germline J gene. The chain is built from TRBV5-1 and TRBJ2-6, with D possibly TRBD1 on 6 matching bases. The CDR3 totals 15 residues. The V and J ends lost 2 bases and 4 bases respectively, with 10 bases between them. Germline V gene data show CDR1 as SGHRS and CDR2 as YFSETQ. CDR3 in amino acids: CASSFTGTGANVLTF. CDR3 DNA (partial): TGCGCCAGCAGCTTTACAGGGACGGGGGCCAACGTC. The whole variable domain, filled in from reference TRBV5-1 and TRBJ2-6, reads KAGVTQTPRYLIKTRGQQVTLSCSPISGHRSVSWYQQTPGQGLQFLFEYFSETQRNKGNFPGRFSGRQFSNSRSEMNVSTLELGDSALYLCASSFTGTGANVLTFGAGSRLTVL.

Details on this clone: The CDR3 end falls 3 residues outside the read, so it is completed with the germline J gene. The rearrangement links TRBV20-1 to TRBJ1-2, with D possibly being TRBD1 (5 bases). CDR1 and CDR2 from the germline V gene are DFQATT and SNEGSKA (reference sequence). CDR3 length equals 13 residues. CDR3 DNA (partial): TGCAGTGCTCCTCGGGGGACGGCGGAGGGC. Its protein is CSAPRGTAEG. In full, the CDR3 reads CSAPRGTAEGYTF.

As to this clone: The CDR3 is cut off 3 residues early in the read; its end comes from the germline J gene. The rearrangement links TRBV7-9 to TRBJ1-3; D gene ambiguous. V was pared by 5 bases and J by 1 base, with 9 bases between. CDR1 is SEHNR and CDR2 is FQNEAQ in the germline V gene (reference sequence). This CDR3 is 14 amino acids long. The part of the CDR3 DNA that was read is TGTGCCAGCAGCCGCGGATTTTCTGGAAACACC. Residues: CASSRGFSGNT. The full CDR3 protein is CASSRGFSGNTIYF.

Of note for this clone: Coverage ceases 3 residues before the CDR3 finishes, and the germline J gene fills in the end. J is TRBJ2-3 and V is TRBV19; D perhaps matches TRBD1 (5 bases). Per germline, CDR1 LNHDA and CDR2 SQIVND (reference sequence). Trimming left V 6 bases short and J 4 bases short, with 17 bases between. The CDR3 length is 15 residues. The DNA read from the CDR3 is TGTGCCAGTAGCCTTAGCCTAAGGGGCCCAGATACG. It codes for CASSLSLRGPDT. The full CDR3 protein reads CASSLSLRGPDTQYF.

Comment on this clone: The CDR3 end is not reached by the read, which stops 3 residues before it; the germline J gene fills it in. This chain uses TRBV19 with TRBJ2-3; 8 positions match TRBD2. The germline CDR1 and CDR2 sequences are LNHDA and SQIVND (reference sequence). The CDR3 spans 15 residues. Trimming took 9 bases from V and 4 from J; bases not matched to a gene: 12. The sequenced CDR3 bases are TGTGCCAGCCTGCCCGGGACTAGTAAAGCAGATACG. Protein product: CASLPGTSKADT. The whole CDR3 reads CASLPGTSKADTQYF.

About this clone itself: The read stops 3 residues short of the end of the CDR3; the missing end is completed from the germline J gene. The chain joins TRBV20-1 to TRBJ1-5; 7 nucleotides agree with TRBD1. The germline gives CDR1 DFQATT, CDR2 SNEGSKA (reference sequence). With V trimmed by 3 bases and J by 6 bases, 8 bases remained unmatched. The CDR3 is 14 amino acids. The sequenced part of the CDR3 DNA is TGCAGTGCTAGCGTACAGGGGATCTTTCAGCCC. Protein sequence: CSASVQGIFQP. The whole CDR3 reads CSASVQGIFQPQHF.

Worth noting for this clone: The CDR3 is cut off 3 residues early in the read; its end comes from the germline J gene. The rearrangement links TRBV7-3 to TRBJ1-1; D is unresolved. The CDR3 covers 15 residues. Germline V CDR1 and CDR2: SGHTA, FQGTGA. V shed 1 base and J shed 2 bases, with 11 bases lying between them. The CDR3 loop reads CASSLRGSANTEAFF. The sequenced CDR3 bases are TGTGCCAGCAGCTTAAGGGGTAGCGCCAACACTGAA.

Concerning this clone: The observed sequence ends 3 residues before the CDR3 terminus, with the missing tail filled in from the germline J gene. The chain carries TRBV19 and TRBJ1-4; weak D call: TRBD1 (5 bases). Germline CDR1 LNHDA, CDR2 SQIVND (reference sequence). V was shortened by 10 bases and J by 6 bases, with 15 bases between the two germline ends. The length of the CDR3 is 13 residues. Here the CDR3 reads CATRRGIDEKLFF. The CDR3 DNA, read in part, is TGTGCCACGCGGCGGGGGATCGATGAAAAA.

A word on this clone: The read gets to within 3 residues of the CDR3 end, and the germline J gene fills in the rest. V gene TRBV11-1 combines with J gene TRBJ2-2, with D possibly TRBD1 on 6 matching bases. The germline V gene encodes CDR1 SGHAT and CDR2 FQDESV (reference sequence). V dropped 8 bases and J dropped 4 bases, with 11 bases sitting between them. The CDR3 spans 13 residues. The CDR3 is CASSTGITGELFF. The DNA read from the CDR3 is TGTGCCAGCTCGACAGGTATCACCGGGGAG. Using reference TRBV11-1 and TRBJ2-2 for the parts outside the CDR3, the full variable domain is EAEVAQSPRYKITEKSQAVAFWCDPISGHATLYWYRQILGQGPELLVQFQDESVVDDSQLPKDRFSAERLKGVDSTLKIQPAELGDSAMYLCASSTGITGELFFGEGSRLTVL.

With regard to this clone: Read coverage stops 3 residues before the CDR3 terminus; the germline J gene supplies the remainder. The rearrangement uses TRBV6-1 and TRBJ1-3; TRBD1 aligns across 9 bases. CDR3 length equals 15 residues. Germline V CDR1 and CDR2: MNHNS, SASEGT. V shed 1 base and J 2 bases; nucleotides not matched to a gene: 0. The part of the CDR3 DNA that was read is TGTGCCAGCAGTGAAGGGACAGGGGCTGGAAACACC. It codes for CASSEGTGAGNT. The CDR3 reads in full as CASSEGTGAGNTIYF.

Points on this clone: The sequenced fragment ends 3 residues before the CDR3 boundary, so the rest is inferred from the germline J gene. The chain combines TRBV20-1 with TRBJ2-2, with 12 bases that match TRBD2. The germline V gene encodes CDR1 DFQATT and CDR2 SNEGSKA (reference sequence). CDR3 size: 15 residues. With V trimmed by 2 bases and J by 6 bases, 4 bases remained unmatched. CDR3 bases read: TGCAGTGCTAGACCTAGCGGGAGGGGCCCCGGGGAG. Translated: CSARPSGRGPGE. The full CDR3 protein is CSARPSGRGPGELFF.

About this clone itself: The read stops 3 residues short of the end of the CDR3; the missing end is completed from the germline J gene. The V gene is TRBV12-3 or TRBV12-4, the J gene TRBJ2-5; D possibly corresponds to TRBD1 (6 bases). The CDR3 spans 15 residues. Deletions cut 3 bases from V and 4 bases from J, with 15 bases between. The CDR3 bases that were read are TGTGCCAGCAGTTTGGGGGCAGGGGCTGGAGAGACC. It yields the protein CASSLGAGAGET. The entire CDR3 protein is CASSLGAGAGETQYF.

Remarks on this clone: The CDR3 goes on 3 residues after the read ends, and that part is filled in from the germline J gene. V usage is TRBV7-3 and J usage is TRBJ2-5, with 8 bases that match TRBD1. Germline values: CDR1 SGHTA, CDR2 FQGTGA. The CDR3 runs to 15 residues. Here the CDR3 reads CASSLWGQAADTQYF. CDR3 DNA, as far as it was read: TGTGCCAGCAGCTTATGGGGACAGGCAGCAGATACC.

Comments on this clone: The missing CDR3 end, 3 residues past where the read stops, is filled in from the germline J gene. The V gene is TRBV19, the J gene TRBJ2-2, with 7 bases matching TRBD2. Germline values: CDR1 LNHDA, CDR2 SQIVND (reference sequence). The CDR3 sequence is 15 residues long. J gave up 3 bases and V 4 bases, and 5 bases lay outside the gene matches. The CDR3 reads CASSTGTTYTGELFF. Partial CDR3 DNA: TGTGCCAGTAGTACTGGGACTACTTACACCGGGGAG.

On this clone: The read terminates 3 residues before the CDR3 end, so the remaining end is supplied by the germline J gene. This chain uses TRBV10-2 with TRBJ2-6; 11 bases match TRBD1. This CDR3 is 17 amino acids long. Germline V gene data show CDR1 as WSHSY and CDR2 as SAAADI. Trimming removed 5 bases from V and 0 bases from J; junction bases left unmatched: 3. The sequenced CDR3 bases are TGCGCCAGCAGTTCGGGACAGGGGGACTCTGGGGCCAACGTC. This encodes CASSSGQGDSGANV. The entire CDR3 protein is CASSSGQGDSGANVLTF.

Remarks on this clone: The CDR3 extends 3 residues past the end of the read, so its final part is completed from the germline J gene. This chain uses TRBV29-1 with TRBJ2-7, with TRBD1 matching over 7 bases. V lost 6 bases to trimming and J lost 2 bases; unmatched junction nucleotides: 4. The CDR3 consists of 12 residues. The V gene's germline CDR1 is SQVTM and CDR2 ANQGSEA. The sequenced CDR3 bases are TGCAGCGTGGAGACAGGGACCTACGAG. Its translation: CSVETGTYE. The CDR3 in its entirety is CSVETGTYEQYF.

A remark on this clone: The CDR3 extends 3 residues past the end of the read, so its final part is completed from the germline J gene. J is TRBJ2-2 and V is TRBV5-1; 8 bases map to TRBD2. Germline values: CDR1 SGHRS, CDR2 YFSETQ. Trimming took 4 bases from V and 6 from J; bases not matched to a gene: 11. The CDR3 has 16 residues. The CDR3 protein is CASSVGLAVFSGELFF. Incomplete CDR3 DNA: TGCGCCAGCAGCGTAGGACTAGCCGTCTTTTCCGGGGAG.